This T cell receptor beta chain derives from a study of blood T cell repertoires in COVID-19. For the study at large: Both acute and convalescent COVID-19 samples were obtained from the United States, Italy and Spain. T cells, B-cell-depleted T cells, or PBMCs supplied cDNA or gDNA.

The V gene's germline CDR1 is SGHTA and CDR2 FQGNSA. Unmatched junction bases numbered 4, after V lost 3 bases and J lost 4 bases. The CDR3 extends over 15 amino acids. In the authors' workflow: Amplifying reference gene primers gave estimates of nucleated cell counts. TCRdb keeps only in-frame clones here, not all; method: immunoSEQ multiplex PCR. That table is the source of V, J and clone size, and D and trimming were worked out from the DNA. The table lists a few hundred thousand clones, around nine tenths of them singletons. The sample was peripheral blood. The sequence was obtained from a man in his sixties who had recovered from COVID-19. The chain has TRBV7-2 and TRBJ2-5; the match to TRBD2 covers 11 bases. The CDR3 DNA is TGTGCCAGCAGCTTCCCAACTAGCGGGGGAGAGACCCAGTACTTC. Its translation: CASSFPTSGGETQYF.